In its sample, the clone carrying this T cell receptor beta chain was seen many times. No antigen is known for it. This sample is drawn from a study of regulatory T cells in long-lasting Graves disease. General observations from the study: Possibly, accuracy suffered from the small sample size.

As for time point: newly diagnosed GD, antithyroid drugs for less than 3 months. With RNA extracted from PBMCs as input, the TCR library was made. Graves' disease diagnosis used American Thyroid Association guidelines. Peripheral blood, about 9 milliliters per patient, was collected in EDTA tubes. Arm-PCR of CDR3 regions and iRepertoire HTBI primers were used to build TCR beta libraries. Via MiXCR, TCRdb re-called the multiplex PCR reads, giving one row per CDR3 protein. The table includes approximately 250,000 distinct CDR3 sequences, about 18% detected once. This material consisted of peripheral blood mononuclear cells (PBMCs), taken at new diagnosis, from a patient treated with antithyroid drugs. The TCR sequence derives from a female donor with Graves disease.

CDR3 DNA: TGTGCCAGCAGCTTGGGTGCGGCGAACACCGGGGAGCTGTTTTTT. This encodes CASSLGAANTGELFF. J is TRBJ2-2 and V is TRBV7-3; no clear D gene. CDR3 length equals 15 residues. Per the germline V gene, CDR1 is SGHTA and CDR2 is FQGTGA. V was clipped by 3 bases and J by 0 bases, with 8 bases between them.